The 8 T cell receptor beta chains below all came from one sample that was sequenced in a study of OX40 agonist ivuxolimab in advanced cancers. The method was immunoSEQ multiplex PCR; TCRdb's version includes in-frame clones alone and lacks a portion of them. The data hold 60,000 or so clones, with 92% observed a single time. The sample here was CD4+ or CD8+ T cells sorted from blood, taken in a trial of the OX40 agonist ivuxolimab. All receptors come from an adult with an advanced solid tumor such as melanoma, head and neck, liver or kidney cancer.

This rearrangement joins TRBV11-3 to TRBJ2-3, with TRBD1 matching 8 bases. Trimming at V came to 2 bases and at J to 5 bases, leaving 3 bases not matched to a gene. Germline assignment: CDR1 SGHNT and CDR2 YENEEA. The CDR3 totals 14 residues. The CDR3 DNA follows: TGTGCCAGCAGCTTATCAGGGGGCCTAGATACGCAGTATTTT. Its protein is CASSLSGGLDTQYF.

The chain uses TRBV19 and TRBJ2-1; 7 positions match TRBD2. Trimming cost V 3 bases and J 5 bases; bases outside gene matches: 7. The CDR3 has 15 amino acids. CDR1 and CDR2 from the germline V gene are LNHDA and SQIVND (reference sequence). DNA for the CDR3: TGTGCCAGTAGTATTGTGGGGGAGGGCGACAATGAGCAGTTCTTC. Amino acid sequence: CASSIVGEGDNEQFF.

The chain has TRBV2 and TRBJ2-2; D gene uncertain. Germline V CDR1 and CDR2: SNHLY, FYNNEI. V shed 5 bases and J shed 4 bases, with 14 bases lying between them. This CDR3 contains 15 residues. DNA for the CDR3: TGTGCCAGCAGTTCGGGTCTCGAACTCACCGGGGAGCTGTTTTTT. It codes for CASSSGLELTGELFF.

The CDR3 DNA is TGTGCCAGCAGCACAGGGAGCGCACCTGAAAAACTGTTTTTT. Protein product: CASSTGSAPEKLFF. The gene calls are TRBV6-5 and TRBJ1-4; the D gene is possibly TRBD1 (6 bases). This CDR3 comprises 14 residues. V shed 6 bases and J shed 7 bases, with 15 bases lying between them. Germline CDR1 is MNHEY and CDR2 is SVGAGI.

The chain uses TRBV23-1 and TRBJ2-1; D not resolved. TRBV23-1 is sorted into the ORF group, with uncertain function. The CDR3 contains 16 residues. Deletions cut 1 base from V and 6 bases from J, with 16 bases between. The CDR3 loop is CASSQWVPGLLNEQFF. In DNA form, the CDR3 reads TGCGCCAGCAGTCAATGGGTCCCCGGTCTACTCAATGAGCAGTTCTTC.

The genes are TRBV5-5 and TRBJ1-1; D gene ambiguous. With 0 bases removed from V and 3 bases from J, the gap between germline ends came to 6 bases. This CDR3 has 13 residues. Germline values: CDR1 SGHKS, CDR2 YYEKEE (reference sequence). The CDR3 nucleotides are TGTGCCAGCAGCTTGGTGGAGTACACTGAAGCTTTCTTT. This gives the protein CASSLVEYTEAFF.

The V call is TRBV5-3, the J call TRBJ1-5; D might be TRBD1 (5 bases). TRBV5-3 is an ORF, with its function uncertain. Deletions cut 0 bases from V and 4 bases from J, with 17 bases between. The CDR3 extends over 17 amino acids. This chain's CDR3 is CARSLVGGSGWNQPQHF. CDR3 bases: TGTGCCAGAAGCTTGGTTGGGGGTTCGGGTTGGAATCAGCCCCAGCATTTT.

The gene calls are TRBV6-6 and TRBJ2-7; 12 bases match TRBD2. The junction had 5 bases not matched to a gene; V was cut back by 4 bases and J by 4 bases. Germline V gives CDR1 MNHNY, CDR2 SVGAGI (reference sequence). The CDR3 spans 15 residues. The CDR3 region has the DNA TGTGCCAGCAGTTCTCTAGCGGGGGGGTCATACGAGCAGTACTTC. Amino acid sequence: CASSSLAGGSYEQYF.